The 19 T cell receptor beta chains below all came from one sample that was sequenced in a study of Ad26.COV2.S vaccination and SARS-CoV-2 variants. The assay was immunoSEQ multiplex PCR, and TCRdb's table has in-frame clones only and misses some. In the table there are nearly 95,000 clones, about four fifths of which are singletons. The sequenced sample was peripheral blood, obtained after recovery from COVID-19. These receptors all stem from a human donor who had recovered from COVID-19.

V usage is TRBV28 and J usage is TRBJ2-4; D call uncertain. This CDR3 contains 14 residues. Germline CDR1 and CDR2: MDHEN and SYDVKM. Trimming shortened V by 7 bases and J by 6 bases, and 16 bases separated the two germline ends. CDR3 sequence: CASTSGSFLNIQYF. The CDR3 DNA is TGTGCCAGCACTTCGGGTAGTTTTTTAAACATTCAGTACTTC.

The chain employs TRBV7-2 and TRBJ2-2, with unresolved D. CDR1 and CDR2 from the germline V gene are SGHTA and FQGNSA. V gave up 5 bases and J gave up 7 bases, with 23 bases separating them. CDR3 length equals 17 residues. The CDR3 nucleotides are TGTGCCAGCAGCCAATTATCCAGTAGCTCCTACCGCGGGGAGCTGTTTTTT. It translates to CASSQLSSSSYRGELFF.

This clone is a singleton in its sample. The rearrangement links TRBV18 to TRBJ2-6; D gene unclear. Deletions cut 6 bases from V and 0 bases from J, with 15 bases between. This CDR3 spans 17 amino acids. Germline values: CDR1 KGHSH, CDR2 LQKENI. CDR3 loop: CASSPRRSSSGANVLTF. The CDR3 nucleotides are TGTGCCAGCTCGCCCCGTAGGAGTAGCTCTGGGGCCAACGTCCTGACTTTC.

The rearrangement joins TRBV5-6 to TRBJ1-2; D perhaps matches TRBD1 (5 bases). V was shortened by 5 bases and J by 0 bases, with 11 bases between the two germline ends. There are 14 residues in the CDR3. Germline values: CDR1 SGHDT, CDR2 YYEEEE. The CDR3 region has the DNA TGTGCCAGCAGGATTACGGGGCCTAACTATGGCTACACCTTC. Its translation is CASRITGPNYGYTF.

The V and J genes are TRBV10-2 and TRBJ2-5, with D possibly TRBD1 on 5 matching bases. Germline V gene data show CDR1 as WSHSY and CDR2 as SAAADI. V was shortened by 8 bases and J by 1 base, with 17 bases between the two germline ends. This CDR3 has 15 amino acids. The CDR3 DNA is TGCGCCAGCCCCCCAGGGATGAAATTCCAAGAGACCCAGTACTTC. Protein sequence: CASPPGMKFQETQYF.

The V gene is TRBV10-1, the J gene TRBJ2-7; D is unresolved. The germline V gene has CDR1 WNHNN and CDR2 SYGVQD (reference sequence). The V and J ends lost 0 bases and 0 bases respectively, with 9 bases between them. The CDR3 runs to 15 residues. The CDR3 here is CASSESLSSSYEQYF. DNA for the CDR3: TGCGCCAGCAGTGAGTCTCTCTCGAGCTCCTACGAGCAGTACTTC.

V usage is TRBV24-1 and J usage is TRBJ2-5, with D possibly matching TRBD2 (5 bases). V gave up 10 bases and J gave up 8 bases, with 19 bases separating them. The length of the CDR3 is 13 residues. CDR1 and CDR2 from the germline V gene are KGHDR and SFDVKD. The CDR3 DNA is TGTGCCACTTGGACGGGGATCAAGGATACCCAGTACTTC. Translated: CATWTGIKDTQYF.

V is TRBV5-4 and J is TRBJ2-2; D not resolved. The V gene lost 1 base and the J gene lost 2 bases, with 12 bases spanning the gap. CDR1 is SGHNT and CDR2 is YYREEE in the germline V gene (reference sequence). This CDR3 spans 16 amino acids. CDR3 in DNA: TGTGCCAGCAGCTTGCGGACGGTTATTAACACCGGGGAGCTGTTTTTT. Translated, it gives CASSLRTVINTGELFF.

The chain couples TRBV19 to TRBJ2-5, with a tentative D call TRBD1 (6 bases). Germline V gives CDR1 LNHDA, CDR2 SQIVND (reference sequence). CDR3 length equals 15 residues. Trimming stripped 1 base from V and 2 bases from J, with 11 bases between. CDR3 amino acids: CASSIGGTKQETQYF. The DNA of the CDR3 is TGTGCCAGTAGTATAGGAGGGACAAAACAAGAGACCCAGTACTTC. The full variable domain, completed using reference TRBV19 and TRBJ2-5, is DGGITQSPKYLFRKEGQNVTLSCEQNLNHDAMYWYRQDPGQGLRLIYYSQIVNDFQKGDIAEGYSVSREKKESFPLTVTSAQKNPTAFYLCASSIGGTKQETQYFGPGTRLLVL.

This clone was recorded only once. A read error may explain this, as a much larger clone is one base away. The V call is TRBV7-7, the J call TRBJ2-7, with TRBD1 identical over 8 bases. V shed 4 bases and J 3 bases; nucleotides not matched to a gene: 2. The germline gives CDR1 SSHAT, CDR2 FNYEAQ (reference sequence). This CDR3 region has 13 residues. The chain's CDR3 is CASSSGQDYEQYF. The CDR3 region has the DNA TGTGCCAGCAGCTCGGGACAGGACTACGAGCAGTACTTC.

This clone was counted between two and nine times. This sample also contains other DNA sequences that code for the same CDR3. The CDR3 nucleotides are TGCGCCAGCAGCCAAGTATCTAATTCACCCCTCCACTTT. Translated, it gives CASSQVSNSPLHF. The chain has TRBV4-3 and TRBJ1-6; D not resolved. Germline values: CDR1 LGHNA, CDR2 YSLEER. The CDR3 has 13 amino acids. Trimming cost V 1 base and J 6 bases, with 4 bases left between them.

This sequence joins TRBV7-7 and TRBJ2-7, with TRBD1 identical over 7 bases. The junction had 12 bases not matched to a gene; V was cut back by 5 bases and J by 5 bases. Germline assignment: CDR1 SSHAT and CDR2 FNYEAQ (reference sequence). This CDR3 is built from 15 residues. CDR3 bases: TGTGCCAGCAGCCCTACAAGGGGGCTATCCCACGAGCAGTACTTC. Its translation is CASSPTRGLSHEQYF. The full variable domain, rest sourced from reference TRBV7-7 and TRBJ2-7, is GAGVSQSPRYKVTKRGQDVTLRCDPISSHATLYWYQQALGQGPEFLTYFNYEAQPDKSGLPSDRFSAERPEGSISTLTIQRTEQRDSAMYRCASSPTRGLSHEQYFGPGTRLTVT.

This chain joins TRBV13 and TRBJ2-1, with D tentatively TRBD1 (7 bases). Trimming took 5 bases from V and 9 from J, leaving 26 bases between them. Germline lookup yields CDR1 PRHDT and CDR2 FYEKMQ (reference sequence). CDR3 length: 17 residues. The CDR3 nucleotides read TGTGCCAGCAGCAGTCAGGGGGGCGCAATCCAGCAGGGTGAGCAGTTCTTC. Translating it yields CASSSQGGAIQQGEQFF. Complete variable domain (other parts from reference TRBV13 and TRBJ2-1): AAGVIQSPRHLIKEKRETATLKCYPIPRHDTVYWYQQGPGQDPQFLISFYEKMQSDKGSIPDRFSAQQFSDYHSELNMSSLELGDSALYFCASSSQGGAIQQGEQFFGPGTRLTVL.

The chain employs TRBV5-4 and TRBJ1-1, with D perhaps TRBD1 (6 bases). The CDR3 sequence is 14 residues long. CDR1 is SGHNT and CDR2 is YYREEE in the germline V gene (reference sequence). Trimming removed 0 bases from V and 6 bases from J, with 12 bases in between. Here the CDR3 reads CASSLGQGRAEAFF. Here the CDR3 DNA reads TGTGCCAGCAGCTTGGGGCAGGGGCGCGCTGAAGCTTTCTTT. The variable domain in full, with the rest retrieved from reference TRBV5-4 and TRBJ1-1, is ETGVTQSPTHLIKTRGQQVTLRCSSQSGHNTVSWYQQALGQGPQFIFQYYREEENGRGNFPPRFSGLQFPNYSSELNVNALELDDSALYLCASSLGQGRAEAFFGQGTRLTVV.

This clone occurred once. The chain is built from TRBV13 and TRBJ1-1; TRBD1 agrees at 9 bases. The CDR3 spans 13 residues. The V segment lost 4 bases and the J segment 7 bases; nucleotides outside the gene matches: 4. CDR1 is PRHDT, CDR2 FYEKMQ, per germline (reference sequence). CDR3 in amino acids: CASSSTGGSEAFF. In DNA, the CDR3 is TGTGCCAGCAGCTCGACAGGGGGGAGTGAAGCTTTCTTT.

The chain has TRBV2 and TRBJ2-1; D tentatively reads TRBD1 or TRBD2 (6 bases each). Germline CDR1 is SNHLY and CDR2 is FYNNEI. Trimming left V 1 base short and J 7 bases short, with 14 bases between. The CDR3 is made up of 15 amino acids. Here the CDR3 DNA reads TGTGCCAGCAGTGAAGTACAGGGCGGGGTAAATGAGCAGTTCTTC. It encodes CASSEVQGGVNEQFF. The whole variable domain, remainder taken from reference TRBV2 and TRBJ2-1, is EPEVTQTPSHQVTQMGQEVILRCVPISNHLYFYWYRQILGQKVEFLVSFYNNEISEKSEIFDDQFSVERPDGSNFTLKIRSTKLEDSAMYFCASSEVQGGVNEQFFGPGTRLTVL.

This clone has ten or more counts. The V and J genes are TRBV29-1 and TRBJ1-3; D gene unclear. Germline CDR1 and CDR2: SQVTM and ANQGSEA. CDR3 length equals 15 residues. Deletions cut 4 bases from V and 0 bases from J, with 13 bases between. For the CDR3, the DNA is TGCAGCGTTGGAGAAAAGCGTTTCTCTGGAAACACCATATATTTT. This gives the protein CSVGEKRFSGNTIYF.

This chain joins TRBV7-2 and TRBJ2-3; TRBD1 matches 7 bases. Germline V CDR1 and CDR2: SGHTA, FQGNSA. The CDR3 is made up of 14 amino acids. Trimming took 5 bases from V and 5 from J; bases not matched to a gene: 7. The CDR3 sequence is CASSIRQGGDTQYF. CDR3 DNA sequence: TGTGCCAGCAGCATACGACAGGGTGGAGATACGCAGTATTTT.

Only a few counts were recorded for this clone. The chain uses TRBV12-3 or TRBV12-4 and TRBJ1-2; D remains ambiguous. The CDR3 is 12 residues long. Trimming removed 3 bases at V and 4 bases at J, with 6 bases between. The CDR3 is CASSFGGYGYTF. The CDR3 region has the DNA TGTGCCAGCAGTTTCGGCGGCTATGGCTACACCTTC.